The rows below give T cell receptor beta chains drawn from one sample of a study of CD8 T cells in Susac syndrome. TCRdb ran MiXCR on the immunoSEQ multiplex PCR reads and lists one entry per CDR3 protein. The repertoire holds about 190,000 distinct CDR3 sequences, just under 95% seen once, with about 0.15% in the top ten. Sequenced: CD8+ T cells from PBMCs. The receptors were sampled from a human donor with Susac syndrome. Each CDR3 is given with its conserved first and last residue. Fields, in order: D gene, clone size, CDR3 length, V gene, J gene, CDR3 protein, CDR3 DNA. A D gene is named only where the DNA matches it firmly. Clone size is shown for a subset of rows, as once, few, many or a class of expanded clone.

D: TRBD1
size: .
length: 13
V: TRBV2
J: TRBJ1-1
CDR3: CASFRQGNTEAFF
DNA: TGTGCCAGCTTCAGACAGGGGAACACTGAAGCTTTCTTT

D: .
size: .
length: 14
V: TRBV18
J: TRBJ2-2
CDR3: CASSPWGNTGELFF
DNA: TGTGCCAGCTCACCTTGGGGGAACACCGGGGAGCTGTTTTTT

D: TRBD1
size: .
length: 15
V: TRBV7-8
J: TRBJ1-5
CDR3: CASSWGQGVSRPQHF
DNA: TGTGCCAGCAGCTGGGGACAGGGGGTCAGTCGGCCCCAGCATTTT

D: .
size: .
length: 12
V: TRBV10-2
J: TRBJ2-5
CDR3: CASKGQLETQYF
DNA: TGCGCCAGCAAAGGACAGCTGGAGACCCAGTACTTC

D: TRBD1
size: once
length: 14
V: TRBV7-9
J: TRBJ1-1
CDR3: CASSLGGGYTEAFF
DNA: TGTGCCAGCAGCTTAGGAGGGGGCTACACTGAAGCTTTCTTT

D: .
size: .
length: 14
V: TRBV5-6
J: TRBJ1-1
CDR3: CASSLGGGTTEAFF
DNA: TGTGCCAGCAGCTTGGGTGGCGGGACCACTGAAGCTTTCTTT

D: .
size: .
length: 15
V: TRBV9
J: TRBJ2-7
CDR3: CASSPMTRGAHEQYF
DNA: TGTGCCAGCAGCCCCATGACCCGCGGGGCCCACGAGCAGTACTTC

D: .
size: once
length: 14
V: TRBV7-8
J: TRBJ1-5
CDR3: CASSLSPGGQPQHF
DNA: TGTGCCAGCAGCTTATCCCCAGGCGGACAGCCCCAGCATTTT

D: .
size: .
length: 18
V: TRBV12-3/TRBV12-4
J: TRBJ1-1
CDR3: CASSLDWRRIVMNTEAFF
DNA: TGTGCCAGCAGTTTGGACTGGCGACGGATCGTAATGAACACTGAAGCTTTCTTT

D: TRBD2
size: .
length: 16
V: TRBV27
J: TRBJ2-1
CDR3: CASSLSASGSYNEQFF
DNA: TGTGCCAGCAGTTTGTCGGCTAGCGGGAGCTACAATGAGCAGTTCTTC

D: .
size: .
length: 14
V: TRBV20-1
J: TRBJ2-7
CDR3: CSADTRAAGEEQYF
DNA: TGCAGTGCCGACACCCGGGCCGCAGGCGAGGAGCAGTACTTC